This T cell receptor (beta chain) stems from a study of T cells in Graves' hyperthyroidism and ophthalmopathy. Together with thyroid ultrasound, orbital computed tomography, serum thyroxine and TRAb, clinical symptoms were used for diagnoses. Amplified TCR beta CDR3 regions came from RNA transcripts. The HTBI set primed first-round TCR CDR3 RT-PCR. TCRdb reanalysed the multiplex PCR reads using MiXCR and keeps one entry per CDR3 protein. The table records roughly 550,000 distinct CDR3 sequences, roughly 16% of them present only once. As regards this clonotype: Its antigen is not identified.

Points from the study as a whole: The blood repertoire included most of the expanded thyroid clonotypes above 0.001.

Per germline, CDR1 MNHNS and CDR2 SASEGT. V shed 7 bases and J 4 bases; nucleotides not matched to a gene: 12. The CDR3 spans 15 residues. The rearrangement joins TRBV6-1 to TRBJ2-5, with TRBD2 matching over 7 bases. Sequenced material: blood. This receptor was taken from a woman aged 25 to 39 with Graves' ophthalmopathy. CDR3 amino acids: CASKWGGSGRETQYF. CDR3 nucleotide sequence: TGTGCCAGCAAATGGGGCGGGAGTGGTCGAGAGACCCAGTACTTC.